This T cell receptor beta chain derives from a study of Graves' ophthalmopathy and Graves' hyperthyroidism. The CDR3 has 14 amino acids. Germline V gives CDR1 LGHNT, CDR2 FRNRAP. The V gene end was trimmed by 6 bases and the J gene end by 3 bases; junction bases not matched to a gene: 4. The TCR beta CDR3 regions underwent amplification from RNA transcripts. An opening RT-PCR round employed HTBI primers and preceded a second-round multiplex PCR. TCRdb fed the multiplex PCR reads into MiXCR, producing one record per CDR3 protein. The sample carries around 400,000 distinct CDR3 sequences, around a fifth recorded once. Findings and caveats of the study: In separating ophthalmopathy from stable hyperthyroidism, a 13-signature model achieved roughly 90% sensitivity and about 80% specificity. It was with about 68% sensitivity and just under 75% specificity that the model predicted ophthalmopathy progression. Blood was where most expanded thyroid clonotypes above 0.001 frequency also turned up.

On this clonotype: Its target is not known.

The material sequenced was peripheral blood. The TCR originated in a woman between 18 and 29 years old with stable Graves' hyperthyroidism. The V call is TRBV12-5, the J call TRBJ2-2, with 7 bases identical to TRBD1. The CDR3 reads CASGPTGYTGELFF. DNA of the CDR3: TGTGCTAGTGGGCCGACAGGGTACACCGGGGAGCTGTTTTTT.